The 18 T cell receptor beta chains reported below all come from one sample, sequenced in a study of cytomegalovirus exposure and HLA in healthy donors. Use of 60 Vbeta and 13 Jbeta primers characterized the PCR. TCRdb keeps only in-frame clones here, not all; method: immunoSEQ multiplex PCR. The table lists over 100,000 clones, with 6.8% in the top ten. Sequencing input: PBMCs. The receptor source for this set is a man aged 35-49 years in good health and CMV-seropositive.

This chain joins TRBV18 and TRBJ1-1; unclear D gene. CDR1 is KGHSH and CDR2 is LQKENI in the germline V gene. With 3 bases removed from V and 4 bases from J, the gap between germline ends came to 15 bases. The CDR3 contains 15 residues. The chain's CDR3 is CASSPGLVWSTEAFF. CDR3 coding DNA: TGTGCCAGCTCACCGGGTCTCGTTTGGAGCACTGAAGCTTTCTTT.

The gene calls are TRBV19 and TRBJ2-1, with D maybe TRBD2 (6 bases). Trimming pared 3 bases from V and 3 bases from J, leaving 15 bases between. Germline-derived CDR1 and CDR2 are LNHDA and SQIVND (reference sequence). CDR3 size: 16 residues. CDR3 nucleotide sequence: TGTGCCAGTAGTATGTTTGGTAGCGGATACTACAATGAGCAGTTCTTC. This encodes CASSMFGSGYYNEQFF.

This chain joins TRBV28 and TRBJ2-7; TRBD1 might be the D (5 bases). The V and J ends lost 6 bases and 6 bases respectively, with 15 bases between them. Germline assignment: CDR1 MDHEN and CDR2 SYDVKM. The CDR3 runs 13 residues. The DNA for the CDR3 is TGTGCCAGCAGCCTTCCAACAGGAAGCGAGCAGTACTTC. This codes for CASSLPTGSEQYF.

CDR3: CASSLAGGPGTDTQYF. In DNA, the CDR3 is TGTGCCAGCAGCTTAGCGGGAGGGCCCGGCACAGATACGCAGTATTTT. The chain carries TRBV7-2 and TRBJ2-3; the match to TRBD2 covers 7 bases. This CDR3 is 16 amino acids long. Germline CDR1 and CDR2: SGHTA and FQGNSA. After removal of 0 bases from V and 1 base from J, the junction contained 4 bases not matched to a gene.

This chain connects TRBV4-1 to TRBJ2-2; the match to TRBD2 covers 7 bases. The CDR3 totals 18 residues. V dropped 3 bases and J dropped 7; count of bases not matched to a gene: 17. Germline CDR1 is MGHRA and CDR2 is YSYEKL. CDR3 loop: CASSQETSDPRSGGELFF. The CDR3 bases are TGCGCCAGCAGCCAGGAAACTAGCGACCCCAGGTCGGGCGGGGAGCTGTTTTTT.

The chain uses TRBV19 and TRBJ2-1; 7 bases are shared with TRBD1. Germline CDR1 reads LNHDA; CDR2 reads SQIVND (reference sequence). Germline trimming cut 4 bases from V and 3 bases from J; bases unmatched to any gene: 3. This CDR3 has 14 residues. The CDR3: CASSTGTDYNEQFF. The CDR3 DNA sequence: TGTGCCAGTAGTACCGGGACAGACTACAATGAGCAGTTCTTC.

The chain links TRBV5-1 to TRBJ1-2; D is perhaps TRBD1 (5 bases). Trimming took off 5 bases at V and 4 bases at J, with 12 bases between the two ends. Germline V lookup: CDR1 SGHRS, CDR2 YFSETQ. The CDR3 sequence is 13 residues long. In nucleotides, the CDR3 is TGCGCCAGCAGAGGACACACAGCCTATGGCTACACCTTC. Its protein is CASRGHTAYGYTF.

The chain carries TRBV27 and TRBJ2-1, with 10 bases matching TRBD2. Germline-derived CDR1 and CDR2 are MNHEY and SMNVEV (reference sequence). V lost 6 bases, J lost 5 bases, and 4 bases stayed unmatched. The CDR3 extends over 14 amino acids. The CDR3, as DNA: TGTGCCAGCAGCACTAGCGGGACCCACAATGAGCAGTTCTTC. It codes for CASSTSGTHNEQFF.

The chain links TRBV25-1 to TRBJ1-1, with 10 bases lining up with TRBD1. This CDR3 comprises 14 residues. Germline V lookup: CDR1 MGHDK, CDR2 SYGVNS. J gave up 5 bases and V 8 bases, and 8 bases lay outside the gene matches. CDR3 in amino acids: CASRQGAIRTEAFF. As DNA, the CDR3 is TGTGCCAGCCGACAGGGGGCTATCCGGACTGAAGCTTTCTTT. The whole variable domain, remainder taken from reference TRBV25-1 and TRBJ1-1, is EADIYQTPRYLVIGTGKKITLECSQTMGHDKMYWYQQDPGMELHLIHYSYGVNSTEKGDLSSESTVSRIRTEHFPLTLESARPSHTSQYLCASRQGAIRTEAFFGQGTRLTVV.

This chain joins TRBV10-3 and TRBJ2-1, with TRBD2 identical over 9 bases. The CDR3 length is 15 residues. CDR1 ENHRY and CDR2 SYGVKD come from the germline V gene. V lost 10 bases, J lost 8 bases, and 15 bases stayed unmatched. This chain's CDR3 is CANSRAGGGGDEQFF. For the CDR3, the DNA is TGTGCCAATTCCCGGGCGGGAGGGGGTGGCGATGAGCAGTTCTTC.

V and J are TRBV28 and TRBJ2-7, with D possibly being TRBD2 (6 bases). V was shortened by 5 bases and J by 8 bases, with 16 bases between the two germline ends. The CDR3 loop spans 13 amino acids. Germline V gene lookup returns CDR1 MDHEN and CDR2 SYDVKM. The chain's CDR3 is CASSQRAGYQQYF. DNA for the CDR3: TGTGCCAGCAGTCAGCGGGCCGGGTATCAGCAGTACTTC.

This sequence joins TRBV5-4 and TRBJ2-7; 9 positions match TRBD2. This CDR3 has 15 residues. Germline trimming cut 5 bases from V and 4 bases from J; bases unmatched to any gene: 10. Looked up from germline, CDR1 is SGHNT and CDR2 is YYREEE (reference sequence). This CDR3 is CASRLGGTSSYEQYF. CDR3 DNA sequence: TGTGCCAGCAGGCTCGGAGGGACTAGCAGTTACGAGCAGTACTTC.

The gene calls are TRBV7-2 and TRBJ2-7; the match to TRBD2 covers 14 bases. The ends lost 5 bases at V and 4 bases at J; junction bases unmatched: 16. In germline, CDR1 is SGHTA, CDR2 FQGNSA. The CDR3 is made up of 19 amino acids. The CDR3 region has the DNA TGTGCCAGCAGCCTAACGATGACCGGGACTAGCGGGAGTAGGTACGAGCAGTACTTC. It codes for CASSLTMTGTSGSRYEQYF.

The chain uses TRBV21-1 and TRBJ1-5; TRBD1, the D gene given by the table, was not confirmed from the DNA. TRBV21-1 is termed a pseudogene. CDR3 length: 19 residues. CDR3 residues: CASSKPKTGRERCSRAQHF. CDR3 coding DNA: TGTGCCAGCAGCAAACCAAAGACAGGCAGGGAAAGATGTAGTCGAGCCCAGCATTTT.

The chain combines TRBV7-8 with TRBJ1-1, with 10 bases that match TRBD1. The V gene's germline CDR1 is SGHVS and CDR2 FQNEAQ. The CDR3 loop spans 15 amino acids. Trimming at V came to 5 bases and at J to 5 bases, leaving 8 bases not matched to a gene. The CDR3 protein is CASSPRDRGVTEAFF. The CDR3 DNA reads TGTGCCAGCAGCCCCCGGGACAGGGGAGTTACTGAAGCTTTCTTT. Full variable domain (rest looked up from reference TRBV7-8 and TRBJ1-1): GAGVSQSPRYKVAKRGQDVALRCDPISGHVSLFWYQQALGQGPEFLTYFQNEAQLDKSGLPSDRFFAERPEGSVSTLKIQRTQQEDSAVYLCASSPRDRGVTEAFFGQGTRLTVV.

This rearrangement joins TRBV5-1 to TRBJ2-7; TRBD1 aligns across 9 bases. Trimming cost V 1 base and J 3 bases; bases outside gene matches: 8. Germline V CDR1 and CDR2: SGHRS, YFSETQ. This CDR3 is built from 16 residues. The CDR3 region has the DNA TGCGCCAGCAGCTTGTTGGGGGGGGACAGGGTCTACGAGCAGTACTTC. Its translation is CASSLLGGDRVYEQYF.

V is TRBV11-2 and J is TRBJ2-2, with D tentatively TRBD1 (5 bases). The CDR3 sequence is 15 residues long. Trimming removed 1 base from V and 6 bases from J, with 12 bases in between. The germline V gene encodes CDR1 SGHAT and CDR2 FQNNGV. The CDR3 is CASSLGSQGAGELFF. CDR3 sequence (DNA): TGTGCCAGCAGCTTAGGCAGCCAGGGTGCCGGGGAGCTGTTTTTT. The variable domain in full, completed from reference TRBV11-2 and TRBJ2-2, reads EAGVAQSPRYKIIEKRQSVAFWCNPISGHATLYWYQQILGQGPKLLIQFQNNGVVDDSQLPKDRFSAERLKGVDSTLKIQPAKLEDSAVYLCASSLGSQGAGELFFGEGSRLTVL.

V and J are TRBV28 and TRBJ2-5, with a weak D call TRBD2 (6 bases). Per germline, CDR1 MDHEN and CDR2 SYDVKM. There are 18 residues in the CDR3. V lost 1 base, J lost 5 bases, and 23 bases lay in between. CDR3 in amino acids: CASSLSGGLGSIGETQYF. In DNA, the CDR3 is TGTGCCAGCAGTTTATCCGGCGGCCTCGGGAGTATTGGCGAGACCCAGTACTTC.